These T cell receptor beta chains were read from a single sample in a study of blood T cell repertoires in COVID-19. Produced via immunoSEQ multiplex PCR; TCRdb's table is partial and in-frame only. The table includes about 34,000 clones, around 80% detected once. Sequencing input: peripheral blood. The receptors originated from a man at least 80 years old with active or convalescent COVID-19. Each CDR3 is given with its conserved first and last residue. The D gene is left open where the match is weak. Clone size is stated in some rows and not others, as once, few, many or a class when expanded.

CDR3nt: TGTGCCAGCTCACCAACCTCGACTAGTCAAGAGACCCAGTACTTC
CDR3aa: CASSPTSTSQETQYF
d_gene: .
abundance: .
len: 15
j_gene: TRBJ2-5
v_gene: TRBV18

CDR3nt: TGTGCCAGCAGCTTAGCGGCAGGAGCGGCTGGAAACACCATATATTTT
CDR3aa: CASSLAAGAAGNTIYF
d_gene: .
abundance: few
len: 16
j_gene: TRBJ1-3
v_gene: TRBV7-9

CDR3nt: TGCAGCGCTCCGACAGATACGCAGTATTTT
CDR3aa: CSAPTDTQYF
d_gene: .
abundance: .
len: 10
j_gene: TRBJ2-3
v_gene: TRBV29-1

CDR3nt: TGTGCCAGCAGGGCAGGGCAAGGGGAAAAACTGTTTTTT
CDR3aa: CASRAGQGEKLFF
d_gene: .
abundance: .
len: 13
j_gene: TRBJ1-4
v_gene: TRBV28

CDR3nt: TGTGCCAGCAGTTTATCGGCCCGGACAGGGCACTATGGCTACACCTTC
CDR3aa: CASSLSARTGHYGYTF
d_gene: TRBD1
abundance: .
len: 16
j_gene: TRBJ1-2
v_gene: TRBV27

CDR3nt: TGTGCCAGTATTGATCGCAAGACGGGGAACACTGAAGCTTTCTTT
CDR3aa: CASIDRKTGNTEAFF
d_gene: .
abundance: .
len: 15
j_gene: TRBJ1-1
v_gene: TRBV19

CDR3nt: TGCAGCGTTGAAAAGGCAGGGGGCATCTACGAGCAGTACTTC
CDR3aa: CSVEKAGGIYEQYF
d_gene: TRBD1
abundance: .
len: 14
j_gene: TRBJ2-7
v_gene: TRBV29-1

CDR3nt: TGTGCCAGCAGTCGGACAGGGGGAGAAAGGTACGAGCAGTACTTC
CDR3aa: CASSRTGGERYEQYF
d_gene: TRBD1
abundance: .
len: 15
j_gene: TRBJ2-7
v_gene: TRBV28

CDR3nt: TGCGCCAGCAGCCTCATAGCGGGAGCTGAGCAGTTCTTC
CDR3aa: CASSLIAGAEQFF
d_gene: TRBD2
abundance: .
len: 13
j_gene: TRBJ2-1
v_gene: TRBV5-1

CDR3nt: TGTGCCATCAGTGAGGGTAGGGGCTTGCAGCCCCAGCATTTT
CDR3aa: CAISEGRGLQPQHF
d_gene: .
abundance: few
len: 14
j_gene: TRBJ1-5
v_gene: TRBV10-3

CDR3nt: TGTGCCTGGGACAGGGAGGGTAATAATGAGCAGTTCTTC
CDR3aa: CAWDREGNNEQFF
d_gene: .
abundance: .
len: 13
j_gene: TRBJ2-1
v_gene: TRBV30

CDR3nt: TGCGCCAGCTCTCCCGACACCGGGGAGCTGTTTTTT
CDR3aa: CASSPDTGELFF
d_gene: .
abundance: .
len: 12
j_gene: TRBJ2-2
v_gene: TRBV5-1

CDR3nt: TGTGCCAGCAGCCAAGGGACAGGGAGTGGGTTTGGTACTGGGGCCAACGTCCTGACTTTC
CDR3aa: CASSQGTGSGFGTGANVLTF
d_gene: TRBD1
abundance: .
len: 20
j_gene: TRBJ2-6
v_gene: TRBV28

CDR3nt: TGCGCCAGCAGCCAAGCCGGGACAGCTTCCTACGAGCAGTACTTC
CDR3aa: CASSQAGTASYEQYF
d_gene: TRBD1
abundance: .
len: 15
j_gene: TRBJ2-7
v_gene: TRBV4-3

CDR3nt: TGTGCCAGCAGTTTACTAGCGGTCGAGCAGTACTTC
CDR3aa: CASSLLAVEQYF
d_gene: TRBD2
abundance: few
len: 12
j_gene: TRBJ2-7
v_gene: TRBV28

CDR3nt: TGTGCCACCAGTTCTGGGCAGATGAACACTGAAGCTTTCTTT
CDR3aa: CATSSGQMNTEAFF
d_gene: .
abundance: few
len: 14
j_gene: TRBJ1-1
v_gene: TRBV24-1

CDR3nt: TGTGCCAGCAAAACTAGCGGAACCTACGAGCAGTACTTC
CDR3aa: CASKTSGTYEQYF
d_gene: TRBD2
abundance: .
len: 13
j_gene: TRBJ2-7
v_gene: TRBV13

CDR3nt: TGTGCCAGCAGCTTTACGGGGGCAGATACGCAGTATTTT
CDR3aa: CASSFTGADTQYF
d_gene: .
abundance: .
len: 13
j_gene: TRBJ2-3
v_gene: TRBV11-2

CDR3nt: TGCGCCAGCAGTCAACGGACTAGCGGGAGTAAGGATGAGCAGTTCTTC
CDR3aa: CASSQRTSGSKDEQFF
d_gene: TRBD2
abundance: .
len: 16
j_gene: TRBJ2-1
v_gene: TRBV23-1

CDR3nt: TGTGCCAGCAGCTCACAAGGAGGCGAGCAGTACTTC
CDR3aa: CASSSQGGEQYF
d_gene: .
abundance: .
len: 12
j_gene: TRBJ2-7
v_gene: TRBV7-9

CDR3nt: TGTGCCAGCAGTGATAACCAGGATTGGGCAGATACGCAGTATTTT
CDR3aa: CASSDNQDWADTQYF
d_gene: .
abundance: few
len: 15
j_gene: TRBJ2-3
v_gene: TRBV7-9

CDR3nt: TGTGCCAGCAGGAAATCGGCTCTTAGCAGGGGCGAGCAGTACTTC
CDR3aa: CASRKSALSRGEQYF
d_gene: .
abundance: once
len: 15
j_gene: TRBJ2-7
v_gene: TRBV11-2

CDR3nt: TGCGCCAGCAGCTTAAGACAGCAAACCGGGGAGCTGTTTTTT
CDR3aa: CASSLRQQTGELFF
d_gene: .
abundance: few
len: 14
j_gene: TRBJ2-2
v_gene: TRBV5-1

CDR3nt: TGTGCCAGCAGCGGAACAGGGGACTTGGGGAATGAGCAGTTCTTC
CDR3aa: CASSGTGDLGNEQFF
d_gene: .
abundance: .
len: 15
j_gene: TRBJ2-1
v_gene: TRBV5-4

CDR3nt: TGTGCCACCCATTCTGAAACCGGGACTAGTTTGGGCGAGCAGTACTTC
CDR3aa: CATHSETGTSLGEQYF
d_gene: TRBD2
abundance: .
len: 16
j_gene: TRBJ2-7
v_gene: TRBV28

CDR3nt: TGTGCCATCAGTGAGTCGATGGCGAGCGGAGACTACAATGAGCAGTTCTTC
CDR3aa: CAISESMASGDYNEQFF
d_gene: .
abundance: .
len: 17
j_gene: TRBJ2-1
v_gene: TRBV10-3

CDR3nt: TGCAGCGTTGAGATAGGCAGCGGGAGGTGGGGTACGAGCGAGCAGTTCTTC
CDR3aa: CSVEIGSGRWGTSEQFF
d_gene: TRBD2
abundance: .
len: 17
j_gene: TRBJ2-1
v_gene: TRBV29-1

CDR3nt: TGTGCCAGCAGTTTAGGACACGAGCAGTTCTTC
CDR3aa: CASSLGHEQFF
d_gene: .
abundance: .
len: 11
j_gene: TRBJ2-1
v_gene: TRBV28

CDR3nt: TGTGCCAGCAGGCCTGACAGGTATGGGGGCAATCAGCCCCAGCATTTT
CDR3aa: CASRPDRYGGNQPQHF
d_gene: .
abundance: few
len: 16
j_gene: TRBJ1-5
v_gene: TRBV5-5

CDR3nt: TGTGCCAGCAGTTTAAGCGGCTCAGGGGCTTTCTATGAGCAGTTCTTC
CDR3aa: CASSLSGSGAFYEQFF
d_gene: .
abundance: .
len: 16
j_gene: TRBJ2-1
v_gene: TRBV27

CDR3nt: TGTGCCTGGAGTACCAGCTCCTACGAGCAGTACTTC
CDR3aa: CAWSTSSYEQYF
d_gene: .
abundance: .
len: 12
j_gene: TRBJ2-7
v_gene: TRBV30

CDR3nt: TGTGCCAGTAGTCCTAGCGGGAGTACCAATTTCTACGAGCAGTACTTC
CDR3aa: CASSPSGSTNFYEQYF
d_gene: TRBD2
abundance: .
len: 16
j_gene: TRBJ2-7
v_gene: TRBV19

CDR3nt: TGTGCCACCAGCAGAGACGCAGGGTACAATCAGCCCCAGCATTTT
CDR3aa: CATSRDAGYNQPQHF
d_gene: .
abundance: .
len: 15
j_gene: TRBJ1-5
v_gene: TRBV15

CDR3nt: TGCAGCGTTATTCGAGGGTGGGAGACCCAGTACTTC
CDR3aa: CSVIRGWETQYF
d_gene: .
abundance: .
len: 12
j_gene: TRBJ2-5
v_gene: TRBV29-1

CDR3nt: TGTGCCAGCAGCTTTTCAGGGGATTCTGGAAACACCATATATTTT
CDR3aa: CASSFSGDSGNTIYF
d_gene: .
abundance: .
len: 15
j_gene: TRBJ1-3
v_gene: TRBV7-9

CDR3nt: TGTGCCAGCAGCTTGGATGGGGCAGCCCTTAATACGCAGTATTTT
CDR3aa: CASSLDGAALNTQYF
d_gene: .
abundance: .
len: 15
j_gene: TRBJ2-3
v_gene: TRBV5-8

CDR3nt: TGCGCCAGCAGCCAAGATCCAGGGGGAAAAGGAGTGAGGAACACTGAAGCTTTCTTT
CDR3aa: CASSQDPGGKGVRNTEAFF
d_gene: TRBD1
abundance: .
len: 19
j_gene: TRBJ1-1
v_gene: TRBV4-3

CDR3nt: TGTGCCAGCAGCTTGGGACTAGCGTGGGAGCAGTTCTTC
CDR3aa: CASSLGLAWEQFF
d_gene: TRBD2
abundance: .
len: 13
j_gene: TRBJ2-1
v_gene: TRBV5-6

CDR3nt: TGTGCCAGCAGCGACCGGGACACGTGCCCGGGACTAGCGGGAAGGAGCTCCTACAATGAGCAGTTCTTC
CDR3aa: CASSDRDTCPGLAGRSSYNEQFF
d_gene: .
abundance: .
len: 23
j_gene: TRBJ2-1
v_gene: TRBV21-1

CDR3nt: TGTGCCAGCAGCCAAGATTTGGGTAGCGGAAACACCATATATTTT
CDR3aa: CASSQDLGSGNTIYF
d_gene: .
abundance: .
len: 15
j_gene: TRBJ1-3
v_gene: TRBV3-1/TRBV3-2

CDR3nt: TGTGCCAGCAGGGACAGGGCCCTACCTCCCTACGAGCAGTACTTC
CDR3aa: CASRDRALPPYEQYF
d_gene: TRBD1
abundance: once
len: 15
j_gene: TRBJ2-7
v_gene: TRBV2

CDR3nt: TGTGCCAGCAGTTATGGTATAGCGGGAGGGGCCTACACAGATACGCAGTATTTT
CDR3aa: CASSYGIAGGAYTDTQYF
d_gene: TRBD2
abundance: .
len: 18
j_gene: TRBJ2-3
v_gene: TRBV27

CDR3nt: TGTGCCAGCAGCTTAGCGTTAATTGGCGGGAGGCCCTACGAGCAGTACTTC
CDR3aa: CASSLALIGGRPYEQYF
d_gene: TRBD2
abundance: .
len: 17
j_gene: TRBJ2-7
v_gene: TRBV7-8

CDR3nt: TGTGCCAGTATCCAACCGGGACAGGGTAACACCGGGGAGCTGTTTTTT
CDR3aa: CASIQPGQGNTGELFF
d_gene: TRBD1
abundance: few
len: 16
j_gene: TRBJ2-2
v_gene: TRBV19

CDR3nt: .
CDR3aa: CASSTSSLEQFF
d_gene: .
abundance: medium-sized
len: 12
j_gene: TRBJ2-1
v_gene: TRBV12-3/TRBV12-4

CDR3nt: TGTGCCAGCAGCCACCATTCCGGGACTAGCGGGAACTCTGGGGCCAACGTCCTGACTTTC
CDR3aa: CASSHHSGTSGNSGANVLTF
d_gene: TRBD2
abundance: .
len: 20
j_gene: TRBJ2-6
v_gene: TRBV3-1/TRBV3-2

CDR3nt: TGTGCCAGCAGCCTAAGTGGGCTAGCGGGAGCCTACGAGCAGTACTTC
CDR3aa: CASSLSGLAGAYEQYF
d_gene: TRBD2
abundance: .
len: 16
j_gene: TRBJ2-7
v_gene: TRBV27

CDR3nt: TGTGCCAGCAGCCACCACTTATACGAGCAGTACTTC
CDR3aa: CASSHHLYEQYF
d_gene: .
abundance: .
len: 12
j_gene: TRBJ2-7
v_gene: TRBV5-8

CDR3nt: TGTGCCAGCAGCCCTAGGGCGGGAGGGTCATACGAGCAGTACTTC
CDR3aa: CASSPRAGGSYEQYF
d_gene: TRBD2
abundance: .
len: 15
j_gene: TRBJ2-7
v_gene: TRBV11-3

CDR3nt: TGCAGTGCTAGTGTATTGGGCGGGAGAGTGGACGAGCAGTACTTC
CDR3aa: CSASVLGGRVDEQYF
d_gene: TRBD2
abundance: .
len: 15
j_gene: TRBJ2-7
v_gene: TRBV20-1

CDR3nt: TGTGCCAGCAGTTTCTCCGGGAGAGGAAGCTACGAGCAGTACTTC
CDR3aa: CASSFSGRGSYEQYF
d_gene: .
abundance: .
len: 15
j_gene: TRBJ2-7
v_gene: TRBV27

CDR3nt: TGTGCCAGGAAGACTTGGCGGGCCAATGGCAATCAGCCCCAGCATTTT
CDR3aa: CARKTWRANGNQPQHF
d_gene: .
abundance: .
len: 16
j_gene: TRBJ1-5
v_gene: TRBV7-9

CDR3nt: TGTGCCAGCAGTAAGACAGGCCTAGCCAAAAACATTCAGTACTTC
CDR3aa: CASSKTGLAKNIQYF
d_gene: .
abundance: few
len: 15
j_gene: TRBJ2-4
v_gene: TRBV27

CDR3nt: TGCGCCAGCAGCTTTACAGGGGGCGCCGATGGCTACACCTTC
CDR3aa: CASSFTGGADGYTF
d_gene: TRBD1
abundance: .
len: 14
j_gene: TRBJ1-2
v_gene: TRBV5-1

CDR3nt: TGCGCCAGCAAGGGGGTTCAAGGTAATTCACCCCTCCACTTT
CDR3aa: CASKGVQGNSPLHF
d_gene: .
abundance: .
len: 14
j_gene: TRBJ1-6
v_gene: TRBV5-1

CDR3nt: TGTGCCACCAGTGATACAGGGGGCGATGAGCAGTTCTTC
CDR3aa: CATSDTGGDEQFF
d_gene: TRBD1
abundance: .
len: 13
j_gene: TRBJ2-1
v_gene: TRBV24-1